The clone carrying this T cell receptor (beta chain) was found a few times. The CDR3 totals 19 residues. Per germline, CDR1 SNHLY and CDR2 FYNNEI. With 8 bases removed from V and 0 bases from J, the gap between germline ends came to 23 bases. Preparation of the TCRbeta library was carried out with unique molecular identifiers. Each CDR3 protein gets one entry after TCRdb re-called the PCR reads with MiXCR. The table shows fewer than 200,000 distinct CDR3 sequences, with roughly 6.8% occurring only once. This entry is derived from a study of T-cell reconstitution after alpha-beta-depleted transplantation in children.

The sequence derives from a human donor who donated a stem cell graft to a child with Wiskott-Aldrich syndrome. The chain combines TRBV2 with TRBJ2-6, with D uncertain. The material was PBMCs from the stem cell graft donor, obtained from the stem cell graft. For the CDR3, the DNA is TGTGCCAGCTTTCCGAGTCTCACAGACCCTGACTCTGGGGCCAACGTCCTGACTTTC. Its protein is CASFPSLTDPDSGANVLTF.